This T cell receptor beta chain comes out of a study of cytomegalovirus exposure and HLA in healthy donors. General study points: According to an earlier analysis, most TCR beta V segments yielded productive rearrangements about 90% or about 30% of the time. Three chains tied to CMV proved CMV antigen-specific in vitro. As a later analysis showed, a missense DCLRE1C variant was linked to trimming of TCR beta V- and J-genes.

To note about this clone: Its target is not known.

Vbeta (60) and Jbeta (13) primers were used in the PCR. Method: immunoSEQ multiplex PCR; TCRdb's copy keeps in-frame clones and lacks some. The data hold some 190,000 clones, with over 70% observed a single time. Trimming removed 1 base at V and 5 bases at J, with 15 bases between. Germline assignment: CDR1 KGHSH and CDR2 LQKENI. The CDR3 is 16 residues long. V and J are TRBV18 and TRBJ2-1, with D maybe TRBD1 (6 bases). This TCR came from a man aged 18 to 29 in good health and CMV-seronegative. Material: PBMCs. Written as DNA, the CDR3 is TGTGCCAGCTCACCACTTGGCGGAAAGGGGGACAATGAGCAGTTCTTC. Protein sequence: CASSPLGGKGDNEQFF.